Below, 10 T cell receptor beta chains from the same sample are listed, as sequenced in a study of molecular identifiers for immune sequencing clone quantification. Each CDR3 protein is one row after TCRdb ran MiXCR on the PCR reads. Of 40,000 to 65,000 distinct CDR3 sequences listed, about a third are singletons. Specimen: naive CD8+ T cells from blood, with Jurkat cell RNA spiked in. Subset given: FACS-sorted CD8+CD4-CCR7+CD45RA+ naive T cells. These receptors were taken from a human donor in good health. Some libraries in this study had Jurkat cell RNA spiked in.

This clonotype was observed at least ten times. This chain links TRBV7-2 with TRBJ2-7; D not certain. Germline V gene lookup returns CDR1 SGHTA and CDR2 FQGNSA. The CDR3 sequence is 12 residues long. Trimming left V 4 bases short and J 4 bases short, with 8 bases between. The CDR3 nucleotides are TGTGCCAGCAGCTCCGGCCCTTACGAGCAGTACTTC. Amino acid sequence: CASSSGPYEQYF.

On this clonotype: Possible read error: a much larger clone is one base away. This chain links TRBV9 with TRBJ1-5; D may be TRBD1 (6 bases). The CDR3 totals 13 residues. Germline V CDR1 and CDR2: SGDLS, YYNGEE. The CDR3 region has the DNA TGTGCCTGCAGCCCGGCGGGGGGCCAGCCCCAGCATTTT. Encoded protein: CACSPAGGQPQHF.

On this clonotype itself: A read error may produce the germline difference seen at one junction end. The V call is TRBV12-3 or TRBV12-4, the J call TRBJ2-1; the D is unclear. The CDR3 loop spans 11 amino acids. CDR3 in DNA: TGTGCCAGCAGTTTTCTCGGTGAGCAGTCCTTC. Its protein is CASSFLGEQSF.

The chain recombines TRBV4-3 with TRBJ2-1, with a tentative D call TRBD2 (6 bases). Trimming pared 0 bases from V and 5 bases from J, leaving 11 bases between. The CDR3 sequence is 15 residues long. Germline V gives CDR1 LGHNA, CDR2 YSLEER. CDR3 loop: CASSQDSWGDNEQFF. The CDR3 DNA reads as TGCGCCAGCAGCCAAGATTCATGGGGGGACAATGAGCAGTTCTTC.

This clonotype qualifies as medium-sized. CDR3 region: CASSQGSDTQYF. CDR3 DNA: TGTGCCAGCAGCCAAGGATCAGATACGCAGTATTTT. This rearrangement joins TRBV7-9 to TRBJ2-3; D not certain. V shed 5 bases and J shed 4 bases, with 7 bases lying between them. Germline V lookup: CDR1 SEHNR, CDR2 FQNEAQ (reference sequence). The CDR3 totals 12 residues.

For this clonotype: As the CDR3 is not closed by the conserved phenylalanine or tryptophan, this likely results from a read error. The rearrangement links TRBV6-2 or TRBV6-3 to TRBJ2-1, with D uncertain. V gave up 6 bases and J gave up 10 bases, with 16 bases separating them. This CDR3 region has 13 residues. Germline V gene sequence: CDR1 MNHEY, CDR2 SVGEGT. The CDR3 DNA is TGTGCCAGCAGCCAGACTCAAATCAGGGAGCAGTTCTCC. This sequence encodes CASSQTQIREQFS.

Only a few counts were recorded for this clonotype. This chain uses TRBV19 with TRBJ2-7; 11 nucleotides agree with TRBD2. The CDR3 runs to 15 residues. V lost 5 bases, J lost 4 bases, and 7 bases stayed unmatched. The V gene's germline CDR1 is LNHDA and CDR2 SQIVND (reference sequence). CDR3 bases: TGTGCCAGTAGTTTTAGCGGGAGGGCCGAATACGAGCAGTACTTC. It specifies CASSFSGRAEYEQYF.

In regard to this clonotype: Compared with germline, one end of the junction differs, possibly owing to a read error. This chain joins TRBV5-1 and TRBJ2-7, with 9 bases lining up with TRBD1. The germline gives CDR1 SGHRS, CDR2 YFSETQ. CDR3 length equals 14 residues. CDR3 nucleotide sequence: TGCGCCTGCAGCCCAGCGGGACAGGGCTACGAGCAGTACTTC. The encoded protein is CACSPAGQGYEQYF.

In its sample, this clonotype was seen many times. The chain employs TRBV4-1 and TRBJ2-5; D is ambiguous. The CDR3 extends over 12 amino acids. CDR1 and CDR2 (germline): MGHRA, YSYEKL. V dropped 3 bases and J dropped 3 bases, with 5 bases sitting between them. CDR3 protein: CASSHIEETQYF. The CDR3 bases are TGCGCCAGCAGCCATATAGAAGAGACCCAGTACTTC.

With respect to this clonotype: One base away lies a much larger clone, so this may be a sequencing read error. The missing conserved phenylalanine or tryptophan at the end of this CDR3 makes a read error likely. The chain employs TRBV9 and TRBJ1-1, with unresolved D. Germline V lookup: CDR1 SGDLS, CDR2 YYNGEE. The CDR3 contains 13 residues. V lost 1 base to trimming and J lost 5 bases, with 9 bases between them. The chain's CDR3 is CASSVNPSTEAFS. The CDR3 DNA reads TGTGCCAGCAGCGTAAATCCGAGTACTGAAGCTTTCTCT.